The 21 T cell receptor beta chains reported below all come from one sample, sequenced in a study of tissue T cells after allogeneic stem cell transplantation (dated by TCRdb to about 2022). The method was the immunoSEQ multiplex PCR assay. TCRdb took this table from immuneACCESS and kept in-frame rearrangements with V and J called. Such tables lack part of the clones; where checked against another copy, unresolved V genes explain under half of the gap, and the rest is unexplained. Across this sample there are approximately 2,200 clones, with under 75% seen only once. The ten top clones hold about 70% of the sample. The sample's time point, from its label and the paper: mouse harvest day 7 after allogeneic transplant. Each mouse graft consisted of 10^7 T-cell-depleted bone marrow cells plus 10^6 splenic CD5+ T cells and was given by tail vein injection. Sequencing was carried out using spleen. These receptors were collected from a female BALB/c mouse given C57BL/6 T cells with graft-versus-host disease after an allogeneic hematopoietic cell transplant.

Note on this clone: Mouse germline and gene names are used. The read falls 1 residue short of the CDR3 end, and the missing part is taken from the germline J gene. The rearrangement joins TRBV13-2 to TRBJ1-4; TRBD1 matches 8 bases. CDR3 length: 14 residues. Germline V lookup: CDR1 NNHNN, CDR2 SYGAGS (reference sequence). Trimming took 3 bases from V and 5 from J; bases not matched to a gene: 3. The covered CDR3 bases are TGTGCCAGCGGTGGTCGACAGGGGAACGAAAGATTATTT. Translated, it gives CASGGRQGNERLF. Given in full, the CDR3 is CASGGRQGNERLFF.

The table lists this clone with a count of one. The genes and germline here are from mouse. The read gets to within 1 residue of the CDR3 end, and the germline J gene fills in the rest. This chain links TRBV5 with TRBJ2-1, with TRBD2 matching 11 bases. This CDR3 has 16 residues. Trimming removed 0 bases from V and 7 bases from J; junction bases left unmatched: 5. CDR1 and CDR2 from the germline V gene are LGHNA and YNLKQL (reference sequence). This chain's CDR3 is CASSQDRTGGRAEQFF. The CDR3 bases that were read are TGTGCCAGCAGCCAAGATCGGACTGGGGGGAGGGCTGAGCAGTTC.

This clone was detected only a few times. Gene names and germline match the mouse. The DNA ends 1 residue before the CDR3 does, and the rest of the CDR3 is filled in from the germline J gene. The chain joins TRBV3 to TRBJ2-7; D is perhaps TRBD2 (6 bases). The germline V gene encodes CDR1 SNHLY and CDR2 FYNGKV (reference sequence). Between the trimmed V and J ends, which lost 1 base and 2 bases, there was a span of 9 bases. CDR3 length equals 14 residues. The sequenced CDR3 bases are TGTGCCAGCAGCTTAGGACTGGACGCCTATGAACAGTAC. Translation: CASSLGLDAYEQY. The whole CDR3 is CASSLGLDAYEQYF.

This clone was seen a few times. The genes are named according to mouse. CDR3 sequence: CASSPWGGYEQYF. The DNA read from the CDR3 is TGTGCAAGCAGCCCCTGGGGGGGGTATGAACAGTAC. V usage is TRBV16 and J usage is TRBJ2-7, with TRBD2 identical over 9 bases. The sequence runs out 1 residue before the end of the CDR3; the remainder is reconstructed from the germline J gene. Germline values: CDR1 SGHSA, CDR2 FRNQAP. The CDR3 consists of 13 residues. Trimming took 5 bases from V and 4 from J; bases not matched to a gene: 3.

This clone turned up a few times. These gene names are mouse names. From the germline J gene comes the end of the CDR3, since the read stops 1 residue before it. This rearrangement joins TRBV26 to TRBJ1-4, with D tentatively TRBD1 (5 bases). The V gene lost 11 bases and the J gene lost 0 bases, with 13 bases spanning the gap. This CDR3 comprises 14 residues. In germline, CDR1 is KGHPV, CDR2 FQNQEV (reference sequence). The sequenced part of the CDR3 DNA is TGTGCCCCCCGAGGACAATTTTCCAACGAAAGATTATTT. It codes for CAPRGQFSNERLF. The whole CDR3 sequence reads CAPRGQFSNERLFF.

As to this clone: Gene names are the mouse ones. The read falls 1 residue short of the CDR3 end, and the missing part is taken from the germline J gene. The chain links TRBV13-3 to TRBJ1-4; 7 nucleotides align to TRBD1. From germline, CDR1 is NNHDY and CDR2 SYVADS. V gave up 1 base and J gave up 3 bases; unmatched junction bases: 3. The CDR3 length is 15 residues. CDR3 residues: CASSDSQGANERLFF. The sequenced CDR3 bases are TGTGCCAGCAGTGATAGTCAGGGGGCCAACGAAAGATTATTT. Based on the CDR3 plus reference TRBV13-3 and TRBJ1-4, the full variable domain is EAAVTQSPRSKVAVTGGKVTLSCHQTNNHDYMYWYRQDTGHGLRLIHYSYVADSTEKGDIPDGYKASRPSQENFSLILELASLSQTAVYFCASSDSQGANERLFFGHGTKLSVL.

Worth noting for this clone: Genes here carry mouse names. Sequencing ends 1 residue short of the CDR3 end; the germline J gene provides the rest. The chain combines TRBV15 with TRBJ1-1, with D possibly being TRBD1 (6 bases). V gave up 2 bases and J gave up 8 bases, with 6 bases separating them. Germline loops: CDR1 SGHND, CDR2 FRSKSL. This CDR3 contains 11 residues. Incomplete CDR3 DNA: TGTGCCAGCAGTTTAACAGGGGAAGTCTTC. Amino acid sequence: CASSLTGEVF. The CDR3 in its entirety is CASSLTGEVFF.

As concerns this clone: Genes and germline come from the mouse. The read stops 1 residue short of the end of the CDR3; the missing end is completed from the germline J gene. The genes are TRBV12-2 and TRBJ2-7, with D perhaps TRBD1 or TRBD2 (5 bases each). The CDR3 runs 13 residues. Germline-derived CDR1 and CDR2 are SGHLS and HYDKME. Trimming pared 4 bases from V and 0 bases from J, leaving 9 bases between. The CDR3 sequence: CASSPGRSYEQYF. The covered CDR3 bases are TGTGCCAGCTCCCCGGGGCGCTCCTATGAACAGTAC.

Concerning this clone: With only one base between it and a far larger clone, this is likely a read error. Gene names are mouse gene names. The CDR3 end is not reached by the read, which stops 1 residue before it; the germline J gene fills it in. The same CDR3 can be traced to other DNA sequences in this sample. The chain couples TRBV24 to TRBJ2-7; D could derive from TRBD1 or TRBD2 (6 bases each). The V and J ends lost 1 base and 7 bases respectively, with 11 bases between them. Germline V gives CDR1 KGHTA, CDR2 FRNEEI. The CDR3 is 13 residues long. The DNA read from the CDR3 is TGTGCCAGCAGTCTGTCCGGGGGCTACGAACAGTAC. Protein: CASSLSGGYEQY. The full-length CDR3 reads as CASSLSGGYEQYF.

This clone occurred a few times. Each gene name is a mouse one. The read ends 1 residue early relative to the CDR3; the germline J gene fills the gap. This chain connects TRBV23 to TRBJ1-3. Germline CDR1 is KGHTA and CDR2 is FQNQQP. The CDR3 has 15 residues. Incomplete CDR3 DNA: TGCTCCAGCAGTCAATCTGGGACTTCTGGAAATACGCTCTAT. Translated, it gives CSSSQSGTSGNTLY. The whole CDR3 reads CSSSQSGTSGNTLYF.

This clone was observed a handful of times. Any gene name here is a mouse gene name. The read finishes 1 residue shy of the CDR3 end, and the germline J gene is used to complete it. The V and J genes are TRBV26 and TRBJ2-7; D is uncertain. CDR1 and CDR2 from the germline V gene are KGHPV and FQNQEV (reference sequence). This CDR3 comprises 12 residues. V lost 0 bases and J 7 bases, leaving 7 bases between the germline ends. The sequenced part of the CDR3 DNA is TGTGCCAGCAGTCTGTCGATCGGAGAACAGTAC. Translating gives CASSLSIGEQY. The CDR3 in its entirety is CASSLSIGEQYF.

In the case of this clone: Genes and germline are mouse. The sequence runs out 1 residue before the end of the CDR3; the remainder is reconstructed from the germline J gene. The rearrangement joins TRBV17 to TRBJ2-1, with 11 bases identical to TRBD2. The germline gives CDR1 MNHDT, CDR2 YYDKIL. The length of the CDR3 is 16 residues. J gave up 1 base and V 4 bases, and 3 bases lay outside the gene matches. CDR3 in amino acids: CASSITGGANYAEQFF. CDR3 DNA, as far as it was read: TGTGCTAGCAGTATCACTGGGGGGGCGAACTATGCTGAGCAGTTC. Using reference TRBV17 and TRBJ2-1 for the parts outside the CDR3, the full variable domain is DTTVKQNPRYKLARVGKPVNLICSQTMNHDTMYWYQKKPNQAPKLLLFYYDKILNREADTFEKFQSSRPNNSFCSLYIGSAGLEYSAMYLCASSITGGANYAEQFFGPGTRLTVL.

A word on this clone: Each gene name is a mouse one. The read is 1 residue too short to cover the CDR3 end, so that end is filled in from the germline J gene. This chain connects TRBV5 to TRBJ1-4; D remains unclear. Trimming pared 0 bases from V and 0 bases from J, leaving 5 bases between. The CDR3 has 15 residues. Per the germline V gene, CDR1 is LGHNA and CDR2 is YNLKQL (reference sequence). This chain's CDR3 is CASSQDPFSNERLFF. CDR3 bases read: TGTGCCAGCAGCCAAGACCCATTTTCCAACGAAAGATTATTT.

This clone was observed a handful of times. The gene names here belong to mouse. The observed sequence ends 1 residue before the CDR3 terminus, with the missing tail filled in from the germline J gene. The chain couples TRBV13-2 to TRBJ1-4, with 9 bases fitting TRBD1. V lost 2 bases to trimming and J lost 3 bases; unmatched junction nucleotides: 2. Germline-derived CDR1 and CDR2 are NNHNN and SYGAGS (reference sequence). The CDR3 length is 15 residues. The CDR3 bases that were read are TGTGCCAGCGGTGAAGGGACAGGGCCCAACGAAAGATTATTT. Its translation is CASGEGTGPNERLF. The entire CDR3 is CASGEGTGPNERLFF.

This clone was detected only a few times. Any gene name here is a mouse gene name. The CDR3 end lies 1 residue beyond the end of the read and is filled in from the germline J gene. This chain links TRBV4 with TRBJ1-4, with a tentative D call TRBD1 (6 bases). The V gene's germline CDR1 is LGHDT and CDR2 YNNKQL (reference sequence). The CDR3 sequence is 14 residues long. The V and J ends lost 4 bases and 1 base respectively, with 7 bases between them. CDR3 bases read: TGTGCCAGCAGCTTCAGGGGTTCCAACGAAAGATTATTT. It encodes CASSFRGSNERLF. The whole CDR3 sequence is CASSFRGSNERLFF.

Comment on this clone: Gene names are mouse gene names. CDR3 in amino acids: CASSADRKNTLYF. The DNA read from the CDR3 is TGTGCCAGCAGTGCGGACAGGAAAAACACCTTGTAC. This chain joins TRBV19 and TRBJ2-4; 7 bases line up with TRBD1. Coverage ceases 1 residue before the CDR3 finishes, and the germline J gene fills in the end. Trimming at V came to 4 bases and at J to 4 bases, leaving 3 bases not matched to a gene. The germline gives CDR1 FNHDT, CDR2 SITEND (reference sequence). The length of the CDR3 is 13 residues. The full variable domain, its missing parts supplied by reference TRBV19 and TRBJ2-4, is GGIITQTPKFLIGQEGQKLTLKCQQNFNHDTMYWYRQDSGKGLRLIYYSITENDLQKGDLSEGYDASREKKSSFSLTVTSAQKNEMAVFLCASSADRKNTLYFGAGTRLSVL.

Concerning this clone: Any gene name here is a mouse gene name. The CDR3 loop reads CASSLGLSNERLFF. The part of the CDR3 DNA that was read is TGTGCCAGCAGTCTGGGGCTTTCCAACGAAAGATTATTT. The chain employs TRBV26 and TRBJ1-4; D is ambiguous. The observed sequence ends 1 residue before the CDR3 terminus, with the missing tail filled in from the germline J gene. CDR1 is KGHPV, CDR2 FQNQEV, per germline (reference sequence). The CDR3 sequence is 14 residues long. Trimming took off 2 bases at V and 0 bases at J, with 4 bases between the two ends.

A remark on this clone: Gene and germline names: mouse. The CDR3 extends 1 residue past the end of the read, so its final part is completed from the germline J gene. The chain is built from TRBV26 and TRBJ1-3; no firm D call. There are 12 residues in the CDR3. V gave up 8 bases and J gave up 0 bases, with 5 bases separating them. Germline V gene data show CDR1 as KGHPV and CDR2 as FQNQEV (reference sequence). CDR3 DNA, as far as it was read: TGTGCCAGCGGGGATTCTGGAAATACGCTCTAT. Amino acid sequence: CASGDSGNTLY. The whole CDR3 protein reads CASGDSGNTLYF.

This clone was observed a handful of times. Gene names denote mouse genes. The read stops 1 residue short of the end of the CDR3; the missing end is completed from the germline J gene. J is TRBJ1-2 and V is TRBV3, with 9 positions matching TRBD1. The CDR3 consists of 14 residues. Trimming cost V 6 bases and J 4 bases; bases outside gene matches: 6. Germline CDR1 and CDR2: SNHLY and FYNGKV (reference sequence). Incomplete CDR3 DNA: TGTGCCAGCAGAGCCGGGACAGGGATCTCCGACTACACC. Amino acid sequence: CASRAGTGISDYT. The full-length CDR3 reads as CASRAGTGISDYTF.

By frequency in the sample, this clone is medium-sized (0.01 to 0.1%). Gene and germline names: mouse. The DNA ends 1 residue before the CDR3 does, and the rest of the CDR3 is filled in from the germline J gene. The chain recombines TRBV13-1 with TRBJ1-4; D is ambiguous. Germline V CDR1 and CDR2: NSHNY, SYGAGN. Trimming took off 2 bases at V and 4 bases at J, with 3 bases between the two ends. The CDR3 length is 12 residues. CDR3 bases read: TGTGCCAGCAGTGAGCGCAACGAAAGATTATTT. Protein: CASSERNERLF. The whole CDR3 reads CASSERNERLFF. The complete variable domain, with remaining parts taken from reference TRBV13-1 and TRBJ1-4, reads EAAVTQSPRNKVTVTGGNVTLSCRQTNSHNYMYWYRQDTGHGLRLIHYSYGAGNLRIGDVPDGYKATRTTQEDFFLLLELASPSQTSLYFCASSERNERLFFGHGTKLSVL.

This clone was observed a single time. The gene names given are mouse names. The read halts 1 residue ahead of the CDR3 end, with the missing end drawn from the germline J gene. This chain joins TRBV31 and TRBJ2-7; 10 bases line up with TRBD1. Unmatched junction bases numbered 3, after V lost 0 bases and J lost 4 bases. Germline CDR1 and CDR2: GKSSPN and SITVG. The CDR3 is 14 residues long. The part of the CDR3 DNA that was read is TGTGCCTGGAGTCTTGGGACAGGGGTTTATGAACAGTAC. Protein product: CAWSLGTGVYEQY. The CDR3, in full, reads CAWSLGTGVYEQYF.